The 31 T cell receptor beta chains below were found in one sample sequenced in a study of vaccination and CD4 T cells after COVID-19. Via MiXCR, TCRdb re-called the PCR reads, giving one row per CDR3 protein. The sample lists about 36,000 distinct CDR3 sequences; about 34% were seen once. As for time point: late sampling 161 to 241 days after vaccination in three convalescent patients. Specimen: CD4+ T cells from blood, collected about 7 months after SARS-CoV-2 vaccination. The source is a human donor who had recovered from COVID-19.

The rearrangement joins TRBV7-2 to TRBJ2-1; 12 bases fit TRBD2. The CDR3 covers 16 residues. CDR1 is SGHTA and CDR2 is FQGNSA in the germline V gene. V shed 1 base, J shed 8 bases, and the junction held 6 bases outside the gene matches. Here the CDR3 reads CASSLGLAGGPDEQFF. In DNA form, the CDR3 reads TGTGCCAGCAGCTTAGGTCTAGCGGGAGGGCCTGATGAGCAGTTCTTC.

This clonotype was picked up a small number of times. The chain recombines TRBV15 with TRBJ2-3, with 8 nucleotides matching TRBD1. This CDR3 has 16 amino acids. The germline gives CDR1 LNHNV, CDR2 YYDKDF (reference sequence). After removal of 5 bases from V and 1 base from J, the junction contained 8 bases not matched to a gene. CDR3 region: CATSADRGGGTDTQYF. For the CDR3, the DNA is TGTGCCACCAGCGCCGACAGGGGAGGTGGCACAGATACGCAGTATTTT.

This clonotype was seen once. CDR3 DNA: TGTGCCAGCAGCTTAGAGGGCCGGCGCTCCTACAATGAGCAGTTCTTC. Protein: CASSLEGRRSYNEQFF. V usage is TRBV7-8 and J usage is TRBJ2-1; no definite D call. CDR3 length: 16 residues. CDR1 and CDR2 from the germline V gene are SGHVS and FQNEAQ. Deletions cut 1 base from V and 0 bases from J, with 10 bases between.

J is TRBJ2-5 and V is TRBV20-1; 7 nucleotides agree with TRBD2. The CDR3 contains 15 residues. In germline, CDR1 is DFQATT, CDR2 SNEGSKA (reference sequence). With V trimmed by 6 bases and J by 2 bases, 12 bases remained unmatched. CDR3 nucleotides: TGCAGTGCACCGCCGAGCGGGACTTCTCAAGAGACCCAGTACTTC. Residues: CSAPPSGTSQETQYF.

This clonotype has just a few counts. The chain carries TRBV7-2 and TRBJ2-7; D perhaps matches TRBD1 (5 bases). Trimming stripped 1 base from V and 3 bases from J, with 13 bases between. Germline loops: CDR1 SGHTA, CDR2 FQGNSA. This CDR3 has 15 amino acids. CDR3 sequence: CASSLGRVSNYEQYF. The CDR3 DNA sequence: TGTGCCAGCAGCTTAGGCAGGGTCTCGAACTACGAGCAGTACTTC.

The chain carries TRBV20-1 and TRBJ2-5; the D is unclear. V lost 6 bases to trimming and J lost 5 bases, with 13 bases between them. This CDR3 has 12 amino acids. Germline values: CDR1 DFQATT, CDR2 SNEGSKA (reference sequence). Here the CDR3 DNA reads TGCAGTGCAACCACTTTCGGGGAGACCCAGTACTTC. Protein product: CSATTFGETQYF.

The genes are TRBV19 and TRBJ2-7, with D perhaps being TRBD1 or TRBD2 (5 bases each). Germline V gene sequence: CDR1 LNHDA, CDR2 SQIVND (reference sequence). The ends were cut back, 5 bases at V and 6 bases at J, with 14 bases in the middle. CDR3 length: 13 amino acids. CDR3 bases: TGTGCCAGTAGTGGGAGCTCAGGGTTCGAGCAGTACTTC. Its protein is CASSGSSGFEQYF.

A few counts support this clonotype. The J gene is TRBJ2-6, the V gene TRBV6-1; D is ambiguous. V shed 5 bases and J shed 0 bases, with 11 bases lying between them. This CDR3 spans 16 amino acids. Germline loops: CDR1 MNHNS, CDR2 SASEGT. The CDR3 here is CASSRWILSGANVLTF. In nucleotides, the CDR3 is TGTGCCAGCAGTAGGTGGATCCTCTCTGGGGCCAACGTCCTGACTTTC.

The genes are TRBV6-5 and TRBJ2-3; 15 nucleotides agree with TRBD2. CDR1 is MNHEY, CDR2 SVGAGI, per germline. V lost 5 bases, J lost 8 bases, and 8 bases stayed unmatched. The CDR3 loop spans 16 amino acids. Written as DNA, the CDR3 is TGTGCCAGCAGTGAAGGGACTAGCGGGGGGAGAGGTACGCAGTATTTT. This encodes CASSEGTSGGRGTQYF.

This chain links TRBV20-1 with TRBJ2-7; D is unresolved. The CDR3 length is 15 residues. CDR1 and CDR2 from the germline V gene are DFQATT and SNEGSKA (reference sequence). Between the trimmed V and J ends, which lost 0 bases and 0 bases, there was a span of 12 bases. CDR3 region: CSARDSTEGSYEQYF. CDR3 coding DNA: TGCAGTGCTAGAGATTCAACAGAAGGCTCCTACGAGCAGTACTTC.

The genes are TRBV11-1 and TRBJ2-3; D not certain. The CDR3 has 14 residues. The ends were cut back, 3 bases at V and 3 bases at J, with 10 bases in the middle. Germline V gene sequence: CDR1 SGHAT, CDR2 FQDESV (reference sequence). The DNA of the CDR3 is TGTGCCAGCAGCTTCGGCAGATCAACAGATACGCAGTATTTT. Protein sequence: CASSFGRSTDTQYF.

The chain carries TRBV27 and TRBJ2-1; D is unclear. This CDR3 has 14 amino acids. V dropped 5 bases and J dropped 5 bases, with 13 bases sitting between them. Germline assignment: CDR1 MNHEY and CDR2 SMNVEV (reference sequence). The CDR3 protein is CASSPPGGNNEQFF. CDR3 sequence (DNA): TGTGCCAGCAGTCCCCCCGGCGGTAACAATGAGCAGTTCTTC.

The gene calls are TRBV11-2 and TRBJ2-1; D unclear. Germline CDR1 reads SGHAT; CDR2 reads FQNNGV. The CDR3 extends over 14 amino acids. The ends were cut back, 1 base at V and 0 bases at J, with 4 bases in the middle. In DNA, the CDR3 is TGTGCCAGCAGCTTAGGGAGCTCCTACAATGAGCAGTTCTTC. It yields the protein CASSLGSSYNEQFF.

The chain uses TRBV4-1 and TRBJ2-5; maybe TRBD2 (5 bases). Germline V gives CDR1 MGHRA, CDR2 YSYEKL. Trimming stripped 4 bases from V and 5 bases from J, with 11 bases between. This CDR3 contains 13 residues. CDR3 sequence: CASSRGGLETQYF. CDR3 bases: TGCGCCAGCAGCCGAGGAGGTTTGGAGACCCAGTACTTC.

The genes are TRBV20-1 and TRBJ2-1; 7 bases agree with TRBD2. The CDR3 contains 14 residues. The junction had 5 bases not matched to a gene; V was cut back by 1 base and J by 5 bases. Germline V gene data show CDR1 as DFQATT and CDR2 as SNEGSKA (reference sequence). Here the CDR3 DNA reads TGCAGTGCTAGAGTGGGACGGGGGGACAATGAGCAGTTCTTC. This sequence encodes CSARVGRGDNEQFF.

The chain carries TRBV7-2 and TRBJ2-5; tentatively, D is TRBD1 (6 bases). V shed 5 bases and J shed 5 bases, with 12 bases lying between them. In germline, CDR1 is SGHTA, CDR2 FQGNSA. The CDR3 is 13 residues long. The CDR3 protein is CASSRQDGETQYF. For the CDR3, the DNA is TGTGCCAGCAGCCGACAGGATGGGGAGACCCAGTACTTC.

The chain combines TRBV24-1 with TRBJ2-2; 10 bases are shared with TRBD1. The germline CDR1 and CDR2 sequences are KGHDR and SFDVKD. The trim removed 2 bases at V and 7 bases at J, leaving 9 bases unmatched. This CDR3 has 17 residues. The CDR3 bases are TGTGCCACCAGTGATTACAAACCGGGACAGGGGTTCGGGGAGCTGTTTTTT. It is translated as CATSDYKPGQGFGELFF.

This clonotype was seen once. This chain connects TRBV2 to TRBJ2-3, with 8 nucleotides matching TRBD2. Germline V gene lookup returns CDR1 SNHLY and CDR2 FYNNEI. V dropped 6 bases and J dropped 2; count of bases not matched to a gene: 22. The CDR3 spans 20 residues. CDR3 sequence: CASSPTGGFAGGPFTDTQYF. The DNA for the CDR3 is TGTGCCAGCAGCCCCACCGGGGGGTTTGCGGGAGGCCCCTTCACAGATACGCAGTATTTT.

This clonotype turned up a few times. The rearrangement joins TRBV15 to TRBJ2-6; a weak D match, TRBD1 (5 bases). V was shortened by 7 bases and J by 0 bases, with 13 bases between the two germline ends. The germline V gene encodes CDR1 LNHNV and CDR2 YYDKDF (reference sequence). The CDR3 is 16 amino acids. CDR3 in amino acids: CATTQTVRSGANVLTF. The CDR3 DNA reads TGTGCCACCACCCAGACAGTGCGCTCTGGGGCCAACGTCCTGACTTTC.

The rearrangement joins TRBV6-1 to TRBJ2-7; D is ambiguous. The CDR3 covers 13 residues. V was cut by 6 bases and J by 3 bases, with 12 bases left in between. Germline-derived CDR1 and CDR2 are MNHNS and SASEGT. Written as DNA, the CDR3 is TGTGCCAGCAGCACCCTCAGAGGCTACGAGCAGTACTTC. Protein sequence: CASSTLRGYEQYF.

This clonotype was counted a few times. The genes are TRBV20-1 and TRBJ2-1, with 8 bases identical to TRBD1. The length of the CDR3 is 12 residues. The V segment lost 5 bases and the J segment 7 bases; nucleotides outside the gene matches: 4. Germline CDR1 DFQATT, CDR2 SNEGSKA (reference sequence). Here the CDR3 DNA reads TGCAGTGCTGGGAACAGGGGGAATGAGCAGTTCTTC. Its protein product is CSAGNRGNEQFF.

The CDR3 DNA is TGTGCCAGCAGTTATCTCCCCGGGGGGGCGGACCAGCCCCAGCATTTT. Translated: CASSYLPGGADQPQHF. The chain couples TRBV6-5 to TRBJ1-5, with D perhaps TRBD1 (6 bases). The CDR3 totals 16 residues. V lost 3 bases and J lost 7, with 19 bases in between. Germline CDR1 and CDR2: MNHEY and SVGAGI.

The chain uses TRBV18 and TRBJ2-7, with 8 bases identical to TRBD2. CDR3 length: 15 residues. CDR1 and CDR2 from the germline V gene are KGHSH and LQKENI. V lost 3 bases and J lost 0; bases outside the gene matches: 4. CDR3 amino acids: CASSPTGGDSYEQYF. Here the CDR3 DNA reads TGTGCCAGCTCACCTACGGGGGGGGACTCCTACGAGCAGTACTTC.

V gene TRBV7-2 combines with J gene TRBJ2-2; D is unresolved. The CDR3 is 13 amino acids. Trimming stripped 7 bases from V and 3 bases from J, with 9 bases between. Germline V gives CDR1 SGHTA, CDR2 FQGNSA. The CDR3 is CASMGPYTGELFF. The CDR3 bases are TGTGCCAGCATGGGTCCCTACACCGGGGAGCTGTTTTTT.

This clonotype was found many times. The chain carries TRBV20-1 and TRBJ2-7; 9 bases fit TRBD2. The CDR3 loop spans 15 amino acids. The V segment lost 0 bases and the J segment 4 bases; nucleotides outside the gene matches: 7. Germline V lookup: CDR1 DFQATT, CDR2 SNEGSKA (reference sequence). CDR3: CSARDVAGVQYEQYF. The CDR3 DNA sequence: TGCAGTGCTAGAGATGTAGCGGGAGTACAGTACGAGCAGTACTTC.

As regards this clonotype: One end of the junction fails to match germline, which may point to a read error. This chain links TRBV20-1 with TRBJ2-7; D unclear. Germline-derived CDR1 and CDR2 are DFQATT and SNEGSKA (reference sequence). The CDR3 spans 15 residues. DNA of the CDR3: TGCAGTGCTAGCCCCTTTAACCCACAGAGGAGCGAGCAGTACTTT. Residues: CSASPFNPQRSEQYF.

J is TRBJ1-2 and V is TRBV7-8; TRBD1 matches 9 bases. The CDR3 consists of 15 residues. Germline CDR1 SGHVS, CDR2 FQNEAQ. V lost 1 base to trimming and J lost 4 bases; unmatched junction nucleotides: 4. CDR3: CASSLGGQGSYGYTF. In DNA, the CDR3 is TGTGCCAGCAGCTTAGGAGGACAGGGGTCCTATGGCTACACCTTC.

This chain connects TRBV28 to TRBJ1-2; 9 nucleotides align to TRBD1. CDR3 length: 14 residues. The J segment lost 4 bases and the V segment lost 4 bases, leaving 4 bases of the junction unmatched. Germline V gives CDR1 MDHEN, CDR2 SYDVKM. CDR3 residues: CASSSGQGTYGYTF. The CDR3 nucleotides read TGTGCCAGCAGTTCCGGACAGGGGACCTATGGCTACACCTTC.

This chain connects TRBV20-1 to TRBJ1-1; D gene uncertain. Germline V gene data show CDR1 as DFQATT and CDR2 as SNEGSKA (reference sequence). The CDR3 totals 12 residues. V was cut by 0 bases and J by 3 bases, with 5 bases left in between. In nucleotides, the CDR3 is TGCAGTGCTAGAGATCCGGACACTGAAGCTTTCTTT. It encodes CSARDPDTEAFF.

The chain carries TRBV27 and TRBJ2-7, with D possibly being TRBD1 (6 bases). CDR1 and CDR2 (germline): MNHEY, SMNVEV (reference sequence). V lost 4 bases and J 7 bases, leaving 20 bases between the germline ends. The CDR3 is made up of 15 amino acids. CDR3 region: CASSSGTNSRTEQYF. CDR3 DNA: TGTGCCAGCAGTTCCGGGACAAACTCACGTACGGAGCAGTACTTC.

This clonotype was detected a few times. J is TRBJ1-2 and V is TRBV6-1; TRBD1 might be the D (6 bases). Trimming shortened V by 6 bases and J by 6 bases, and 11 bases separated the two germline ends. Per germline, CDR1 MNHNS and CDR2 SASEGT. The length of the CDR3 is 12 residues. This CDR3 is CASSRTADGYTF. CDR3 DNA: TGTGCCAGCAGCAGGACAGCAGATGGCTACACCTTC.